The rows below give T cell receptor beta chains drawn from one sample of a study of monozygotic twins with inflammatory bowel disease. TCRdb re-called the 5' RACE reads and shows each CDR3 protein once, DNA omitted. The data include roughly 320,000 distinct CDR3 sequences; the top ten clones carry 5% to 6%. The sequencing sample was made of blood. These receptors were taken from a human donor with ulcerative colitis or Crohn's disease, or a healthy co-twin of an affected twin (not recorded which). Both conserved end residues are part of each CDR3.

V	J	CDR3
TRBV29-1	TRBJ2-7	CSVLAGGKYEQYF
TRBV20-1	TRBJ1-1	CSASVGTLNTEAFF
TRBV28	TRBJ2-7	CASSLGFGYEQYF
TRBV12-3/TRBV12-4	TRBJ2-7	CASSFENRVYEQYF
TRBV28	TRBJ1-3	CASSLLLADTIYF
TRBV7-6	TRBJ1-5	CASSLGAADNQPQHF
TRBV28	TRBJ2-7	CASSLAGGPRYEQYF
TRBV27	TRBJ1-1	CASSWTGVLFGTEAFF
TRBV9	TRBJ2-2	CASRAEAATNTGELFF
TRBV3-1	TRBJ2-3	CASSARGFNTDTQYF
TRBV18	TRBJ2-5	CASSPPTRGQETQYF
TRBV7-2	TRBJ2-2	CASSFRGAIGELFF
TRBV11-2	TRBJ2-7	CASSLAGQMYREQYF
TRBV7-2	TRBJ2-4	CASSLSSGSNIQYF
TRBV5-5	TRBJ1-5	CASSLRGDIVGNQPQHF
TRBV4-3	TRBJ2-1	CASSQAIRAYSYNEQFF
TRBV7-2	TRBJ2-1	CASSPLVRQFF
TRBV7-7	TRBJ2-2	CASSPSGWGSGELFF
TRBV20-1	TRBJ2-7	CSAAGQGAYEQYF
TRBV28	TRBJ1-2	CASRPTAVVSNYGYTF
TRBV12-3/TRBV12-4	TRBJ1-3	CASSLVVGSQVTGNTIYF
TRBV12-3/TRBV12-4	TRBJ1-1	CASSLATGDWRTEAFF
TRBV29-1	TRBJ1-3	CSVALDRGGHHTIYF
TRBV20-1	TRBJ1-2	CSAASGDYYGYTF
TRBV20-1	TRBJ2-7	CSASGGTGVYEQYF
TRBV30	TRBJ1-1	CAWIRNTEAFF
TRBV5-6	TRBJ2-3	CASSVRRTGLDTQYF
TRBV11-2	TRBJ2-5	CASSPGTSGGALSETQYF
TRBV7-2	TRBJ1-2	CASSSDVLIGYTF